The 18 T cell receptor beta chains in this list originate from one sample, sequenced in a study of blood T cell repertoires in COVID-19. Libraries were prepared by immunoSEQ multiplex PCR; TCRdb keeps only in-frame clonotypes and omits some of them. The table includes 250,000 to 350,000 clones, about 81% detected once. The source material was peripheral blood. The receptors here all came from a human donor with COVID-19, enrolled during active disease. The donor label of this sample is uncertain.

The sample holds one count of this clone. The chain uses TRBV7-8 and TRBJ2-7; D is possibly TRBD2 (6 bases). This CDR3 has 17 amino acids. Germline assignment: CDR1 SGHVS and CDR2 FQNEAQ. The germline V and J ends were trimmed by 5 bases and 0 bases, with 20 bases remaining between them. The CDR3 here is CASSRSSTGVTSYEQYF. CDR3 nucleotides: TGTGCCAGCAGCCGTTCTTCTACGGGAGTGACCTCCTACGAGCAGTACTTC.

J is TRBJ2-1 and V is TRBV29-1, with 10 bases that match TRBD1. This CDR3 is built from 13 residues. Unmatched junction bases numbered 9, after V lost 7 bases and J lost 9 bases. Germline CDR1 reads SQVTM; CDR2 reads ANQGSEA. Written as DNA, the CDR3 is TGCAGCGCCGAGCCGGGACAGGGGAGTGAGCAGTTCTTC. This sequence encodes CSAEPGQGSEQFF.

The chain uses TRBV7-3 and TRBJ2-5; 7 bases are a match to TRBD2. CDR1 is SGHTA, CDR2 FQGTGA, per germline. The CDR3 has 15 amino acids. V dropped 1 base and J dropped 1; count of bases not matched to a gene: 3. The CDR3 is CASSLNPGGQETQYF. The DNA for the CDR3 is TGTGCCAGCAGCTTAAATCCGGGAGGCCAAGAGACCCAGTACTTC.

The J gene is TRBJ2-7, the V gene TRBV30, with 8 bases aligning to TRBD2. J lost 5 bases, V lost 0 bases, and 9 bases had no gene match. Germline CDR1 and CDR2: GTSNPN and SVGIG (reference sequence). This CDR3 spans 15 amino acids. DNA for the CDR3: TGTGCCTGGAGTGTAGGAGCGGGAGAGGGTGACGAGCAGTACTTC. Its translation: CAWSVGAGEGDEQYF.

The V and J genes are TRBV14 and TRBJ1-1, with D possibly TRBD1 on 6 matching bases. The CDR3 covers 13 residues. CDR1 is SGHDN and CDR2 is FVKESK in the germline V gene. Trimming removed 0 bases at V and 10 bases at J, with 12 bases between. CDR3 loop: CASSQEAGTLAFF. The CDR3 nucleotides read TGTGCCAGCAGCCAAGAGGCCGGGACATTAGCTTTCTTT.

The chain is built from TRBV7-2 and TRBJ2-7, with TRBD2 as a possible D gene (5 bases). This CDR3 has 16 residues. Germline assignment: CDR1 SGHTA and CDR2 FQGNSA. Trimming pared 3 bases from V and 1 base from J, leaving 16 bases between. CDR3 bases: TGTGCCAGCAGCTTCCACTCCATATCGGGGTCCTACGAGCAGTACTTC. It yields the protein CASSFHSISGSYEQYF.

This clone was recorded once. The V and J genes are TRBV5-1 and TRBJ2-2; 10 bases match TRBD2. J lost 6 bases, V lost 6 bases, and 11 bases had no gene match. The CDR3 consists of 16 residues. Germline CDR1 and CDR2: SGHRS and YFSETQ. Written as DNA, the CDR3 is TGCGCCAGCAACCCAGCTAGCGGGAGTCGTCCCGGGGAGCTGTTTTTT. Its translation is CASNPASGSRPGELFF.

This chain links TRBV7-8 with TRBJ2-7, with D maybe TRBD2 (6 bases). The CDR3 totals 15 residues. Germline assignment: CDR1 SGHVS and CDR2 FQNEAQ. Trimming removed 3 bases from V and 2 bases from J, with 14 bases in between. The CDR3 spells CASSFGRRTPYEQYF. CDR3 DNA: TGTGCCAGCAGCTTCGGGAGACGGACCCCCTACGAGCAGTACTTC.

This chain uses TRBV28 with TRBJ2-7; 9 bases agree with TRBD2. This CDR3 comprises 14 residues. Germline trimming cut 8 bases from V and 5 bases from J; bases unmatched to any gene: 10. Germline V gives CDR1 MDHEN, CDR2 SYDVKM. The CDR3 is CASSWGGRAHEQYF. The CDR3 coding sequence is TGTGCCAGCTCCTGGGGCGGGAGGGCACACGAGCAGTACTTC.

This chain joins TRBV13 and TRBJ2-2; TRBD1 matches at 7 bases. Germline trimming cut 0 bases from V and 0 bases from J; bases unmatched to any gene: 4. There are 17 residues in the CDR3. Germline V gene data show CDR1 as PRHDT and CDR2 as FYEKMQ (reference sequence). The CDR3 DNA is TGTGCCAGCAGCTTAGGAACAGGGGCTTCGAACACCGGGGAGCTGTTTTTT. It yields the protein CASSLGTGASNTGELFF.

V and J are TRBV7-2 and TRBJ2-7; weak D call: TRBD1 (6 bases). Trimming removed 5 bases at V and 4 bases at J, with 18 bases between. The CDR3 sequence is 15 residues long. Germline V lookup: CDR1 SGHTA, CDR2 FQGNSA. CDR3: CASSPYRDNKYEQYF. In DNA, the CDR3 is TGTGCCAGCAGCCCCTACCGGGACAACAAATACGAGCAGTACTTC.

V and J are TRBV24-1 and TRBJ2-1, with 9 nucleotides matching TRBD2. With 10 bases clipped from V and 5 bases from J, the junction kept 8 bases outside the gene matches. The CDR3 is 14 residues long. The germline gives CDR1 KGHDR, CDR2 SFDVKD. This CDR3 is CATKESGGNNEQFF. The DNA of the CDR3 is TGTGCCACTAAAGAAAGCGGGGGGAACAATGAGCAGTTCTTC.

This clone was detected many times. The CDR3 loop reads CASSGGGYEQYF. DNA of the CDR3: TGTGCCAGTAGTGGCGGGGGATACGAGCAGTACTTC. J is TRBJ2-7 and V is TRBV19; 7 nucleotides match TRBD2. The CDR3 has 12 amino acids. V lost 5 bases and J lost 4; bases outside the gene matches: 2. Per the germline V gene, CDR1 is LNHDA and CDR2 is SQIVND (reference sequence). Combining the CDR3 with reference TRBV19 and TRBJ2-7 gives the whole variable domain DGGITQSPKYLFRKEGQNVTLSCEQNLNHDAMYWYRQDPGQGLRLIYYSQIVNDFQKGDIAEGYSVSREKKESFPLTVTSAQKNPTAFYLCASSGGGYEQYFGPGTRLTVT.

This clone was found a few times. The genes are TRBV28 and TRBJ1-6; D may be TRBD1 (6 bases). CDR3 size: 16 residues. Trimming removed 0 bases at V and 5 bases at J, with 11 bases between. Germline V gene sequence: CDR1 MDHEN, CDR2 SYDVKM. The CDR3, as DNA: TGTGCCAGCAGTTTATGGGGCAGGGACAATAATTCACCCCTCCACTTT. Its translation: CASSLWGRDNNSPLHF.

This chain links TRBV19 with TRBJ1-1; TRBD1 matches 10 bases. There are 15 residues in the CDR3. The germline gives CDR1 LNHDA, CDR2 SQIVND (reference sequence). The ends lost 6 bases at V and 1 base at J; junction bases unmatched: 5. CDR3 nucleotide sequence: TGTGCCAGTAGCAACCGGGACAGGGGGAACACTGAAGCTTTCTTT. Its translation: CASSNRDRGNTEAFF.

V usage is TRBV3-1 (or the pseudogene TRBV3-2) and J usage is TRBJ2-5; possible D gene TRBD2, 5 bases. There are 15 residues in the CDR3. V was trimmed by 0 bases and J by 4 bases, leaving 12 bases between them. Germline V lookup: CDR1 LGHDT, CDR2 YNNKEL (reference sequence). CDR3: CASSQDRGAVETQYF. In DNA form, the CDR3 reads TGTGCCAGCAGCCAAGATCGGGGAGCCGTAGAGACCCAGTACTTC.

The chain has TRBV19 and TRBJ1-5, with 8 bases fitting TRBD1. The CDR3 runs 14 residues. Trimming cost V 8 bases and J 7 bases; bases outside gene matches: 10. Germline V lookup: CDR1 LNHDA, CDR2 SQIVND (reference sequence). In nucleotides, the CDR3 is TGTGCCAGTGGACAGGGTATAGATGGCCAGCCCCAGCATTTT. Translated, it gives CASGQGIDGQPQHF.

V is TRBV11-3 and J is TRBJ1-3, with D tentatively TRBD1 (5 bases). Germline V gene lookup returns CDR1 SGHNT and CDR2 YENEEA. The length of the CDR3 is 17 residues. Trimming stripped 0 bases from V and 0 bases from J, with 12 bases between. CDR3 nucleotides: TGTGCCAGCAGCTTAGATTCCGCAGGACACTCTGGAAACACCATATATTTT. Translating gives CASSLDSAGHSGNTIYF.